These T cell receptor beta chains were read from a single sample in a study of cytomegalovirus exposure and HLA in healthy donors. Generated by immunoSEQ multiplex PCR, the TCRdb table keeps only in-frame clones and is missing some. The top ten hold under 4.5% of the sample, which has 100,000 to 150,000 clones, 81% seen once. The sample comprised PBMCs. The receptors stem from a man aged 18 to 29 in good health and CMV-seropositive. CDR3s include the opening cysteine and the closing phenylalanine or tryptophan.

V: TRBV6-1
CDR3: CASSDGGGYSYEQYF

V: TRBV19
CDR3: CASTPGGEIGNQPQHF

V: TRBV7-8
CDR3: CASRGLPDQETQYF

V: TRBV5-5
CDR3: CASSPPGTGENTQYF

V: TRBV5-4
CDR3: CASSQPGLAGGDTQYF

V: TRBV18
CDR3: CASSPGRDEKLFF

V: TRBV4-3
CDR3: CASSLTSGGEETQYF

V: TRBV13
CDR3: CASSLGGGIDTQYF

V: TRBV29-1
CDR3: CSVRGQGNTIYF

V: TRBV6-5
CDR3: CASRPTGFHGYTF

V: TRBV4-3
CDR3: CASSQAPTSGKDTQYF

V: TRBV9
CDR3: CASSAESGVWSPLHF

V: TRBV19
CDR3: CASSSGRGFQETQYF

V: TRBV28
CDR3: CASTITGYQSDTQYF

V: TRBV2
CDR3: CASSLTSGGGGYGYTF

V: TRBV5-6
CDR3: CASKGQDSVTGELFF

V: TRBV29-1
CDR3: CSVEDRATGTGISWEQFF

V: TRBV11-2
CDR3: CASSLVRTYLYNEQFF

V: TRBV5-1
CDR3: CASSLLAGTGIMNTEAFF

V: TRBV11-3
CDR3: CASSFPGGGANYGYTF

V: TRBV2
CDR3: CAITTGTASYF

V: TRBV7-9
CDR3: CASSLLAGVGTDTQYF

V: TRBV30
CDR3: CAWSATTINYGYTF

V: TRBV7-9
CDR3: CASSLPGTTETQYF

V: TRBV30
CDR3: CAWSVSGRPNRFVPLHF

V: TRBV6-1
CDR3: CASSGTLLANYGYTF

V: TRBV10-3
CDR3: CAISGRPSGTSGYNEQFF

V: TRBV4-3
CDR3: CASSQGDRDPLTGELFF

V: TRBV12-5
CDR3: CASGLVVGKGSYEQYF

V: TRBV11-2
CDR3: CASSLDPGSYEQYF

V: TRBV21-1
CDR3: CASSPRGGSCFNF

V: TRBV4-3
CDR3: CASSQVGLAAGELFF

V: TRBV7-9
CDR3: CASSSLAGGQETQYF

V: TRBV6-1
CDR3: CASSEARQGTYGYTF

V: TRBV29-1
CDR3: CSVRLANTEAFF

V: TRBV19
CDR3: CASSTSSGQGMNGYTF

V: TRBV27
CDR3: CASSLQGAKNIQYF

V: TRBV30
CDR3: CAWSKTTRINYGYTF

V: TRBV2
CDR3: CASRARVLAGETQYF

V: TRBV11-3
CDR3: CASSLDREYEQYF

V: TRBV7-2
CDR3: CASSLASRGQGGVGNQPQHF

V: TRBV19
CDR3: CASSGQGDHQPQHF

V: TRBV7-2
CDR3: CASSYRGGLYEQYF

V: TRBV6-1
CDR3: CASSEAGNYNYGYTF

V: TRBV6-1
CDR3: CASTRSTGVGDTQYF

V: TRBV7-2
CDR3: CASSLQGMNTEAFF

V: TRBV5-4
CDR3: CASSFTSNEQFF

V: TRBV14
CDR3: CASSQGGGTGANVLTF

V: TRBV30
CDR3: CAWRIPPGSSTDTQYF

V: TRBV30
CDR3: CAWRAEGFGEAFF

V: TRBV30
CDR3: CAWRRTVYGYTF

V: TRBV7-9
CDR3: CASSLWGTTGEEAFF

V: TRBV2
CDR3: CASSGPFSSGGASYEQYF

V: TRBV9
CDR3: CASGRDRGEETQYF

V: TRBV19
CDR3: CASSISPTGVTEAFF

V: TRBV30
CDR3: CAWISTANTEAFF

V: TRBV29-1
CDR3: CSVGFHSQRGEQYF

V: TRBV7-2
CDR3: CASRPGPGGETQYF